This TCR beta chain appears in the sequencing data of a study of OX40 agonist ivuxolimab in advanced cancers. Overall study context: Earlier anti-PD-1, anti-PD-L1 or anti-CTLA-4 therapy was permitted; roughly 42% had received some. Study-wide points: Researchers did not determine the expanded peripheral T cells' antigen specificity. With doses of 0.1 to 3.0 mg/kg, CD4+ and CD8+ blood T cells had undergone clonal expansion by week 6.

As concerns this clone: Its specificity is not known.

Data came from immunoSEQ multiplex PCR; TCRdb stores just in-frame clones and leaves some out. The sample lists around 95,000 clones, approximately 91% seen once, with 0.7% to 0.9% in the top ten. Germline V gives CDR1 KGHSH, CDR2 LQKENI. Deletions cut 6 bases from V and 6 bases from J, with 18 bases between. The CDR3 is made up of 14 amino acids. The sample was CD4+ or CD8+ T cells sorted from blood, taken in a trial of the OX40 agonist ivuxolimab. This chain links TRBV18 with TRBJ2-7; the D gene could be TRBD1 or TRBD2 (6 bases each). This TCR came from an adult with an advanced solid tumor such as melanoma, head and neck, liver or kidney cancer. CDR3 DNA sequence: TGTGCCAGCTCGAAGGGGGGTGGAGACGGCGAGCAGTACTTC. Encoded protein: CASSKGGGDGEQYF.